Described below is a single T cell receptor beta chain sequence and its context. Its antigen is unidentified. This sample stems from a study of CD8+ T cells in alopecia areata. In the study overall: Among treated patients, severity was scored by affected scalp area percentage.

Stated treatment: oral pan-JAK inhibitor, 5-10 mg twice daily. Sorting of PBMCs yielded the CD4+ and CD8+ T cells. Study conclusions and caveats: When scalp samples are sequenced, resident alphabeta T cells of normal skin are also captured.

The V and J ends lost 2 bases and 4 bases respectively, with 14 bases between them. Germline CDR1 and CDR2: ENHRY and SYGVKD. The CDR3 is 15 amino acids. Following extraction, RNA underwent reverse transcription to cDNA, which served as the sequencing template. TCRdb keeps only in-frame clones here, not all; method: immunoSEQ multiplex PCR. The sample lists about 160,000 clones, around three fifths occurring once. The TCR sequence derives from a human donor with alopecia areata. This chain uses TRBV10-3 with TRBJ1-1; a weak D match, TRBD1 (5 bases). The sequencing here drew on CD4+ T cells sorted from blood, taken at week 24, from a patient treated with tofacitinib. This CDR3 reads CAISEKGGTGTEAFF. The CDR3 region has the DNA TGTGCCATCAGTGAGAAAGGAGGGACGGGCACTGAAGCTTTCTTT.